Sequencing of this TCR beta chain was carried out in a study of T cell repertoires in cytomegalovirus infection. From the reads, TCRdb called clonotypes with MiXCR, one entry per CDR3 protein. The table records tens of thousands of distinct CDR3 sequences, roughly 19% of them present only once. This clonotype was recorded at least ten times. Its antigen is not identified. General observations from the study: Clonotype analysis showed dominance of the ex vivo response by HLA-C-restricted CMV-specific TCR beta clonotypes. Carriers of CMV plus the relevant HLA were identified by cumulative public TCR beta family frequency.

Germline V gene lookup returns CDR1 MNHNS and CDR2 SASEGT. The CDR3 is 14 residues long. Germline trimming cut 4 bases from V and 5 bases from J; bases unmatched to any gene: 6. The J gene is TRBJ2-3, the V gene TRBV6-1, with 7 bases lining up with TRBD2. The sample was CD8+ T cells from cultured PBMCs, taken from culture after CMV antigen stimulation. This clonotype originated in a human donor in good health (CMV status not recorded). Some clones in this sample may be carry-over from other donors' samples. CDR3 amino acids: CASSGASGEDTQYF. Here the CDR3 DNA reads TGTGCCAGCAGTGGGGCTAGCGGAGAAGATACGCAGTATTTT.